This TCR beta chain is from a study of blood T cell repertoires in COVID-19. Study overall: Samples came from the United States, Italy and Spain, spanning acute and convalescent COVID-19.

The CDR3 is made up of 13 amino acids. Per the germline V gene, CDR1 is LNHDA and CDR2 is SQIVND (reference sequence). Germline trimming cut 7 bases from V and 8 bases from J; bases unmatched to any gene: 8. Profiling relied on immunoSEQ multiplex PCR, and the TCRdb table lists in-frame clones only, not all of them. The table includes approximately 250,000 clones, approximately 88% detected once. The V and J genes are TRBV19 and TRBJ2-1; 7 bases align to TRBD2. Sequences were obtained from PBMCs or T cells enriched from blood (not recorded which). The source is a woman aged 40 to 50 with acute COVID-19. CDR3 residues: CASTGLESYEQFF. Here the CDR3 DNA reads TGTGCCAGTACCGGACTAGAGTCCTATGAGCAGTTCTTC.